One and the same sample provided the 8 T cell receptor beta chains below, sequenced in a study of monozygotic twins with inflammatory bowel disease (dated by TCRdb to the late 2010s). Receptor libraries were prepared by 5' RACE. The sample was run on an Illumina HiSeq 2500. One entry per CDR3 protein sequence results from the TCRdb reprocessing of the reads, with DNA left out. The sample has about 160,000 distinct CDR3 sequences on record. The top ten constitute roughly 7.4% of the sample. Sequencing used blood. These receptors were taken from a human donor with ulcerative colitis or Crohn's disease, or a healthy co-twin of an affected twin (not recorded which).

CDR3 protein: CSVREREAPHEQYF. The chain employs TRBV29-1 and TRBJ2-7. CDR3 length: 14 residues. Germline V lookup: CDR1 SQVTM, CDR2 ANQGSEA.

The chain combines TRBV30 with TRBJ2-7. In germline, CDR1 is GTSNPN, CDR2 SVGIG (reference sequence). The CDR3 loop spans 11 amino acids. The CDR3 reads CAWSDVGEQYF.

This chain joins TRBV7-9 and TRBJ1-2. Germline loops: CDR1 SEHNR, CDR2 FQNEAQ (reference sequence). The CDR3 is 13 residues long. CDR3 loop: CASSQGPGLGYTF.

V and J are TRBV7-6 and TRBJ2-7; TCRdb returns TRBD1, unconfirmable since there is no DNA. This CDR3 spans 13 amino acids. CDR1 and CDR2 from the germline V gene are SGHVS and FNYEAQ. The CDR3 spells CASSLGGGLEQYF.

The chain uses TRBV19 and TRBJ1-5. Germline V lookup: CDR1 LNHDA, CDR2 SQIVND (reference sequence). This CDR3 region has 17 residues. The CDR3 sequence is CASLRFAGGVGNQPQHF.

The chain combines TRBV27 with TRBJ2-5. Germline CDR1 MNHEY, CDR2 SMNVEV (reference sequence). The CDR3 is 14 residues long. CDR3: CASSLIEGGKTQYF.

The rearrangement links TRBV28 to TRBJ2-7; TCRdb's D call of TRBD1 is untestable without DNA. Germline V gives CDR1 MDHEN, CDR2 SYDVKM. The CDR3 has 14 amino acids. The CDR3: CASSSLGTANEQYF.

The genes are TRBV7-2 and TRBJ1-3; TCRdb's D call, TRBD1, is unchecked because there is no DNA. Germline CDR1 is SGHTA and CDR2 is FQGNSA. The CDR3 has 16 residues. The CDR3 here is CASSLGPTTLGNTIYF.